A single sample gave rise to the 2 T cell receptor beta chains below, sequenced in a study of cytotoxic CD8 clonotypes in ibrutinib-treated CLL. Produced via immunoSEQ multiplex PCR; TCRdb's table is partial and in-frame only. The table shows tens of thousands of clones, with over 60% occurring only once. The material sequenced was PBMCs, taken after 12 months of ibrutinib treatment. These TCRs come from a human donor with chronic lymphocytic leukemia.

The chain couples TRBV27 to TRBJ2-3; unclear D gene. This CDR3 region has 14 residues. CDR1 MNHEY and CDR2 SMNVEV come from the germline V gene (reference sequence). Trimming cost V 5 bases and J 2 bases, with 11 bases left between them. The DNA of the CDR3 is TGTGCCAGCAGTCGCACCGCAGACACAGATACGCAGTATTTT. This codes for CASSRTADTDTQYF.

The CDR3 reads CASSSRRDRTGELFF. The CDR3 DNA sequence: TGTGCCAGCAGCTCACGCCGGGACCGCACCGGGGAGCTGTTTTTT. The V gene is TRBV7-8, the J gene TRBJ2-2; possibly TRBD1 or TRBD2 for D (5 bases each). The CDR3 is 15 amino acids. V was pared by 4 bases and J by 4 bases, with 13 bases between. Germline V lookup: CDR1 SGHVS, CDR2 FQNEAQ.